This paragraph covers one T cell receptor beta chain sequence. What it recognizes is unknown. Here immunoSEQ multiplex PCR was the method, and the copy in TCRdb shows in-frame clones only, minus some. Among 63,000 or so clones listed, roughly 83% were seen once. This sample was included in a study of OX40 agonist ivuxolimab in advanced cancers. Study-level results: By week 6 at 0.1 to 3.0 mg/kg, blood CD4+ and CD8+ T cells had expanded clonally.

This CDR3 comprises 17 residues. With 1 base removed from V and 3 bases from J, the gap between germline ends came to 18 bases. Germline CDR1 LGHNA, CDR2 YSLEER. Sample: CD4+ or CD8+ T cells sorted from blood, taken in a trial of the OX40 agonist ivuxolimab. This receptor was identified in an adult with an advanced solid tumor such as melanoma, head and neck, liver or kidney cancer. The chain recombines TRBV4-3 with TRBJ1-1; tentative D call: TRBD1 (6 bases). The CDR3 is CASSQARTAGEDTEAFF. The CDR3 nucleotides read TGCGCCAGCAGCCAAGCACGGACAGCCGGGGAAGACACTGAAGCTTTCTTT.